This TCR beta chain was identified during a study of regulatory T cells in long-lasting Graves disease. Overall study context: Graves' disease counted as persistent after over 5 years of antithyroid drugs with positive TSH receptor antibodies.

This sample's time point: persistent/refractory GD, antithyroid drugs over 5 years with positive TRAb. From RNA extracted from PBMCs, the TCR library was made. Patients came from an endocrinology department in Xi'an, China. Construction of TCR beta libraries relied on iRepertoire HTBI primers and on Arm-PCR targeting CDR3 regions. Per the original data handling: Identified segments across samples numbered some 62 TRBV and roughly 15 TRBJ. MiXCR, run by TCRdb on the multiplex PCR reads, gives a single entry per CDR3 protein. These V and J calls originate from TCRdb's pipeline instead of the authors' own analysis. The sample shows fewer than 600,000 distinct CDR3 sequences, approximately 23% of them seen only once. Specimen: peripheral blood mononuclear cells (PBMCs), collected when the disease was refractory, from a patient treated with antithyroid drugs. The receptor's source is a female donor with Graves disease.

CDR3 sequence reads: CSATGPNSYEQYF. DNA for the CDR3: TGCAGTGCTACGGGACCGAACTCCTACGAGCAGTACTTC. This chain links TRBV20-1 with TRBJ2-7; D possibly uses TRBD1 or TRBD2 (5 bases each). Germline loops: CDR1 DFQATT, CDR2 SNEGSKA (reference sequence). The CDR3 totals 13 residues. V was shortened by 4 bases and J by 0 bases, with 10 bases between the two germline ends.